These 7 T cell receptor beta chains originate from one sample sequenced in a study of blood T cell repertoires in COVID-19. Clones were sequenced by immunoSEQ multiplex PCR, and TCRdb holds only the in-frame ones, with some missing. The table records approximately 51,000 clones, about 89% of them present only once. Sequencing was performed on peripheral blood. These receptors were taken from a man between 65 and 85 years old with active COVID-19.

V gene TRBV28 combines with J gene TRBJ1-6, with TRBD1 identical over 7 bases. CDR1 is MDHEN and CDR2 is SYDVKM in the germline V gene. Trimming cost V 2 bases and J 0 bases; bases outside gene matches: 1. There are 16 residues in the CDR3. In nucleotides, the CDR3 is TGTGCCAGCAGTTTAACAGGGGACTCCTATAATTCACCCCTCCACTTT. This gives the protein CASSLTGDSYNSPLHF.

The chain recombines TRBV18 with TRBJ1-2, with D hard to call. The V end lost 5 bases, the J end lost 1 base, and 20 bases lay between the germline ends. Germline V gene lookup returns CDR1 KGHSH and CDR2 LQKENI. This CDR3 spans 17 amino acids. For the CDR3, the DNA is TGTGCCAGCTCAGAAGCGGCACAAGGCATGGATAACTATGGCTACACCTTC. Its translation is CASSEAAQGMDNYGYTF.

V gene TRBV11-2 combines with J gene TRBJ1-1; D is possibly TRBD1 (6 bases). V was trimmed by 5 bases and J by 6 bases, leaving 25 bases between them. Per germline, CDR1 SGHAT and CDR2 FQNNGV. The CDR3 extends over 17 amino acids. CDR3 sequence reads: CASSPQVGGGAAAEAFF. The DNA of the CDR3 is TGTGCCAGCAGCCCTCAAGTAGGGGGGGGCGCAGCCGCTGAAGCTTTCTTT.

The chain couples TRBV6-6 to TRBJ1-5; 7 bases map to TRBD1. CDR1 and CDR2 from the germline V gene are MNHNY and SVGAGI (reference sequence). The CDR3 runs to 13 residues. V was clipped by 2 bases and J by 7 bases; unmatched bases: 2. For the CDR3, the DNA is TGTGCCAGCAGTTACGGGACAGTCCAGCCCCAGCATTTT. It encodes CASSYGTVQPQHF.

This sequence joins TRBV6-4 and TRBJ1-1, with 10 bases matching TRBD1. The germline gives CDR1 MRHNA, CDR2 SNTAGT. The CDR3 loop spans 13 amino acids. V shed 5 bases and J 4 bases; nucleotides not matched to a gene: 1. As DNA, the CDR3 is TGTGCCAGCAGTAGGGACAGGGGCACTGAAGCTTTCTTT. This gives the protein CASSRDRGTEAFF.

This chain connects TRBV5-4 to TRBJ2-1; 7 nucleotides line up with TRBD2. The CDR3 has 16 residues. V was pared by 3 bases and J by 3 bases, with 9 bases of the junction left unmatched. The germline CDR1 and CDR2 sequences are SGHNT and YYREEE (reference sequence). CDR3 nucleotide sequence: TGTGCCAGCAGCTATGGGGGTCTAGCGGACTACAATGAGCAGTTCTTC. This codes for CASSYGGLADYNEQFF.

The genes are TRBV10-3 and TRBJ2-2, with 11 bases fitting TRBD1. The CDR3 is 15 amino acids. V dropped 8 bases and J dropped 6; count of bases not matched to a gene: 8. Germline CDR1 reads ENHRY; CDR2 reads SYGVKD. The chain's CDR3 is CAIFTGTGGSGELFF. CDR3 nucleotide sequence: TGTGCCATCTTTACCGGGACAGGGGGGTCCGGGGAGCTGTTTTTT.